This TCR beta chain was recorded in a study of T-cell memory formation after mild COVID-19. In the study overall: Largely donor-specific TCR clusters were found. Findings and caveats of the study: The authors did not confirm SARS-CoV-2 specificity of second-wave clones peaking day 37. Contracting clones, day 15 to 85, had balanced CD4/CD8, and later expanders favored CD4+.

UMIs and sample barcodes were carried by the TCR alpha and TCR beta cDNA libraries that 5'RACE produced using constant-segment primers. MiXCR, run by TCRdb on the 5' RACE reads, gives a single entry per CDR3 protein. Of some 600,000 distinct CDR3 sequences in the sample, 17% were seen once. CDR1 KGHDR and CDR2 SFDVKD come from the germline V gene. This CDR3 contains 15 residues. The V and J ends lost 7 bases and 6 bases, in that order; junction bases with no gene match: 10. On this clonotype: Its antigen is not known.

Material for sequencing was PBMCs or a T cell subset sorted from them (not recorded which). The rearrangement uses TRBV24-1 and TRBJ1-2, with TRBD1 matching over 10 bases. The clonotype was recovered from an adult woman who had mild COVID-19 (a few samples of this study predate the infection). Cell type and time point are not known. DNA of the CDR3: TGTGCCACCAGCACCCAAGACAGGGGGCTTAATGGCTACACCTTC. Its protein is CATSTQDRGLNGYTF.